The entry below gives a single T cell receptor (beta chain) sequence along with its context. Its target antigen remains unknown. The sample holds no much larger clone one base away, and base qualities are not on file. These data come from a study of radiotherapy plus CTLA-4 blockade in lung cancer (dated by TCRdb to 2016 to 2018). Broadly, across the study: Among the enrolled patients, around 19% had an objective response, and 31% reached disease control. Results the study describes overall, beyond this receptor: After treatment with radiotherapy and ipilimumab, TCR clones that came from tumors expanded in the peripheral blood. The strongest predictors of response, as reported, were early dynamic changes in blood T cell clones along with a rise in serum interferon-beta after radiation.

The study tested focal radiation therapy combined with CTLA-4 blockade (ipilimumab) in patients with chemo-refractory metastatic non-small-cell lung cancer. The library was prepared using the immunoSEQ multiplex PCR assay. In TCRdb, the immuneACCESS table is reduced to in-frame sequences with V and J assigned. These tables do not hold every clone; where another copy was compared, an unresolved V gene accounts for under half, and the others remain unexplained. The sample contains roughly 100,000 clones, over 75% of them found a single time. Of the sample, 2% to 3% is held by the ten largest clones. The germline V gene (reference sequence) supplies CDR1 SEHNR and CDR2 FQNEAQ. The cysteine opens and the phenylalanine closes a CDR3 of 17 amino acids. The only DNA kept is the CDR3, 51 bases in frame from the first base. Clipping removes 5 bases from V and 4 bases from J, with 14 as the unmatched junction base count.

The chain employs TRBV7-9 and TRBJ2-7, and 10 junction bases match TRBD1. Sequences were derived from peripheral blood, sampled from a patient treated with radiotherapy plus ipilimumab. This clonotype originated in a human donor with non-small cell lung cancer that progressed on radiotherapy plus ipilimumab. Some clones in this sample may be carry-over from other donors' samples. The CDR3: CASSPTPPGQGSYEQYF. The DNA sequence is TGTGCCAGCAGCCCAACCCCCCCGGGACAGGGGTCGTACGAGCAGTACTTC.